Shown below are 23 T cell receptor beta chains from a single sample sequenced in a study of blood T cell repertoires in COVID-19. Assay: immunoSEQ multiplex PCR; the TCRdb copy retains only in-frame clones and omits some. The sample contains fewer than 300,000 clones, roughly 89% of which appear only once. Sequenced material: peripheral blood. Receptor source: a man aged 25 to 45 with acute or convalescent COVID-19.

This sequence joins TRBV5-4 and TRBJ2-7; TRBD1 agrees at 9 bases. This CDR3 is built from 13 residues. Germline V gives CDR1 SGHNT, CDR2 YYREEE (reference sequence). The J segment lost 3 bases and the V segment lost 4 bases, leaving 2 bases of the junction unmatched. CDR3 coding DNA: TGTGCCAGCAGCCGGGGACAGGGCTACGAGCAGTACTTC. Protein: CASSRGQGYEQYF. Based on the CDR3 plus reference TRBV5-4 and TRBJ2-7, the full variable domain is ETGVTQSPTHLIKTRGQQVTLRCSSQSGHNTVSWYQQALGQGPQFIFQYYREEENGRGNFPPRFSGLQFPNYSSELNVNALELDDSALYLCASSRGQGYEQYFGPGTRLTVT.

The rearrangement links TRBV10-1 to TRBJ1-6; D possibly corresponds to TRBD1 (5 bases). In germline, CDR1 is WNHNN, CDR2 SYGVQD (reference sequence). With 2 bases removed from V and 6 bases from J, the gap between germline ends came to 11 bases. This CDR3 contains 15 residues. As DNA, the CDR3 is TGCGCCAGCAGTGAGGACGGGACTGGTAATTCACCCCTCCACTTT. Protein sequence: CASSEDGTGNSPLHF.

V and J are TRBV6-5 and TRBJ2-7; D possibly corresponds to TRBD2 (5 bases). The CDR3 runs to 14 residues. Germline loops: CDR1 MNHEY, CDR2 SVGAGI. Trimming removed 8 bases from V and 3 bases from J, with 17 bases in between. CDR3 sequence: CASERVLDYYEQYF. The CDR3 nucleotides read TGTGCCAGCGAGAGGGTCCTAGACTACTACGAGCAGTACTTC.

DNA for the CDR3: TGTGCCAGCAGCCCCTCTATTTGGACAGGGGGCCGTGGAAACACCATATATTTT. This gives the protein CASSPSIWTGGRGNTIYF. The chain carries TRBV13 and TRBJ1-3, with 11 bases lining up with TRBD1. Trimming removed 5 bases from V and 3 bases from J; junction bases left unmatched: 12. In germline, CDR1 is PRHDT, CDR2 FYEKMQ (reference sequence). There are 18 residues in the CDR3.

The V gene is TRBV6-1, the J gene TRBJ2-1; 10 bases are shared with TRBD2. CDR3 length equals 17 residues. Germline CDR1 and CDR2: MNHNS and SASEGT. V lost 4 bases and J lost 2; bases outside the gene matches: 8. Here the CDR3 reads CASSGSLAGEAYNEQFF. Written as DNA, the CDR3 is TGTGCCAGCAGTGGGTCCCTAGCGGGAGAAGCCTACAATGAGCAGTTCTTC.

This chain uses TRBV6-6 with TRBJ1-5; TRBD1 matches at 7 bases. This CDR3 comprises 14 residues. J lost 2 bases, V lost 7 bases, and 5 bases had no gene match. CDR1 is MNHNY, CDR2 SVGAGI, per germline (reference sequence). The DNA for the CDR3 is TGTGCCAGCACCGACAGGGTAGGCAATCAGCCCCAGCATTTT. The encoded protein is CASTDRVGNQPQHF.

This clone was seen just once. The chain recombines TRBV18 with TRBJ2-5; no definite D call. Germline V gives CDR1 KGHSH, CDR2 LQKENI. The CDR3 is 14 amino acids. Trimming removed 4 bases from V and 1 base from J, with 10 bases in between. CDR3 loop: CASSQAAFQETQYF. CDR3 DNA: TGTGCCAGCTCACAAGCTGCGTTCCAAGAGACCCAGTACTTC. The full variable domain, completed using reference TRBV18 and TRBJ2-5, is NAGVMQNPRHLVRRRGQEARLRCSPMKGHSHVYWYRQLPEEGLKFMVYLQKENIIDESGMPKERFSAEFPKEGPSILRIQQVVRGDSAAYFCASSQAAFQETQYFGPGTRLLVL.

The chain couples TRBV7-9 to TRBJ2-5; D is perhaps TRBD2 (7 bases). Per germline, CDR1 SEHNR and CDR2 FQNEAQ (reference sequence). V was pared by 1 base and J by 4 bases, with 19 bases between. This CDR3 contains 17 residues. The chain's CDR3 is CASSLEYGGAVGETQYF. The DNA of the CDR3 is TGTGCCAGCAGCTTAGAATATGGGGGGGCGGTCGGAGAGACCCAGTACTTC. Using reference TRBV7-9 and TRBJ2-5 for the parts outside the CDR3, the full variable domain is DTGVSQNPRHKITKRGQNVTFRCDPISEHNRLYWYRQTLGQGPEFLTYFQNEAQLEKSRLLSDRFSAERPKGSFSTLEIQRTEQGDSAMYLCASSLEYGGAVGETQYFGPGTRLLVL.

The chain joins TRBV2 to TRBJ1-5; D uncertain. CDR3 length: 14 residues. Germline V gene sequence: CDR1 SNHLY, CDR2 FYNNEI. V was cut by 5 bases and J by 4 bases, with 12 bases left in between. CDR3 loop: CASSQWTGNQPQHF. CDR3 bases: TGTGCCAGCAGTCAATGGACGGGGAATCAGCCCCAGCATTTT.

This clone has more than one count but fewer than ten. The chain carries TRBV6-4 and TRBJ1-2; 9 bases align to TRBD1. Germline loops: CDR1 MRHNA, CDR2 SNTAGT. This CDR3 has 18 amino acids. The V segment lost 2 bases and the J segment 3 bases; nucleotides outside the gene matches: 13. Written as DNA, the CDR3 is TGTGCCAGCAGTGACGTCTGGTTGGGACAGGGCTCACACTATGGCTACACCTTC. The encoded protein is CASSDVWLGQGSHYGYTF.

This clone was seen once. This chain joins TRBV6-2 or TRBV6-3 and TRBJ1-2; a possible D gene is TRBD1 (6 bases). Looked up from germline, CDR1 is MNHEY and CDR2 is SVGEGT. This CDR3 region has 12 residues. Trimming cost V 5 bases and J 4 bases, with 8 bases left between them. In DNA, the CDR3 is TGTGCCAGCAGTGCGGACAGCTATGGCTACACCTTC. Translating gives CASSADSYGYTF.

This clone was counted a single time. The gene calls are TRBV10-1 and TRBJ2-7; 8 bases line up with TRBD2. This CDR3 is built from 15 residues. With V trimmed by 3 bases and J by 5 bases, 9 bases remained unmatched. Germline V gene lookup returns CDR1 WNHNN and CDR2 SYGVQD (reference sequence). The CDR3 spells CASSDGGAGADEQYF. The DNA of the CDR3 is TGCGCCAGCAGTGACGGGGGAGCGGGAGCTGACGAGCAGTACTTC.

This clone came up once. This rearrangement joins TRBV7-3 to TRBJ1-4; D unclear. The CDR3 contains 17 residues. In germline, CDR1 is SGHTA, CDR2 FQGTGA. V was shortened by 0 bases and J by 2 bases, with 13 bases between the two germline ends. This CDR3 is CASSLTVRGRTNEKLFF. Here the CDR3 DNA reads TGTGCCAGCAGCTTAACGGTGCGGGGTCGCACTAATGAAAAACTGTTTTTT.

The J gene is TRBJ2-1, the V gene TRBV2; perhaps TRBD2 as D (6 bases). The length of the CDR3 is 12 residues. Germline-derived CDR1 and CDR2 are SNHLY and FYNNEI. The ends were cut back, 7 bases at V and 6 bases at J, with 10 bases in the middle. DNA of the CDR3: TGTGCCAGCATCCGACTAGTCAATGAGCAGTTCTTC. Translating it yields CASIRLVNEQFF.

This chain joins TRBV10-2 and TRBJ2-3, with 7 bases lining up with TRBD1. The CDR3 runs 16 residues. Germline V gene lookup returns CDR1 WSHSY and CDR2 SAAADI. V was clipped by 6 bases and J by 0 bases; unmatched bases: 9. The CDR3 bases are TGCGCCAGCAGCTCGGGACAGAGAACTAGCACAGATACGCAGTATTTT. Translating it yields CASSSGQRTSTDTQYF.

This clone was counted a single time. This chain links TRBV6-1 with TRBJ2-7, with D perhaps TRBD1 (5 bases). The CDR3 sequence is 13 residues long. Germline CDR1 and CDR2: MNHNS and SASEGT. V lost 2 bases and J 7 bases, leaving 12 bases between the germline ends. The CDR3 loop is CASSEFRDGEQYF. The CDR3 coding sequence is TGTGCCAGCAGTGAATTCAGGGATGGGGAGCAGTACTTC.

This chain uses TRBV21-1 with TRBJ2-7; the table's D call of TRBD2 was not tested on the DNA. TRBV21-1 is annotated as a pseudogene. This CDR3 comprises 18 residues. CDR3 nucleotide sequence: TGTGCCAGCAGCAATCCGGGACTAGCGGGTAGGAGGGTCTACGAGCAGTACTTC. It translates to CASSNPGLAGRRVYEQYF.

The V gene is TRBV18, the J gene TRBJ1-1; D perhaps matches TRBD1 (5 bases). V was pared by 4 bases and J by 1 base, with 10 bases between. Germline CDR1 KGHSH, CDR2 LQKENI. The CDR3 covers 14 residues. The CDR3 coding sequence is TGTGCCAGCTCACTACCGACAGAGAACACTGAAGCTTTCTTT. The encoded protein is CASSLPTENTEAFF.

The chain couples TRBV12-5 to TRBJ2-2, with D unresolved. The germline V and J ends were trimmed by 0 bases and 2 bases, with 4 bases remaining between them. The CDR3 contains 14 residues. From germline, CDR1 is LGHNT and CDR2 FRNRAP. The CDR3 sequence is CASGLVLNTGELFF. CDR3 nucleotide sequence: TGTGCTAGTGGTTTGGTCCTTAACACCGGGGAGCTGTTTTTT.

The J gene is TRBJ1-1, the V gene TRBV9; tentative D call: TRBD1 (5 bases). Germline values: CDR1 SGDLS, CDR2 YYNGEE. This CDR3 is 13 amino acids long. The germline V and J ends were trimmed by 4 bases and 6 bases, with 13 bases remaining between them. The CDR3 nucleotides read TGTGCCAGCAGCCGTGGGGAAGGGGCTGAAGCTTTCTTT. This gives the protein CASSRGEGAEAFF.

The J gene is TRBJ2-7, the V gene TRBV5-1; a possible D gene is TRBD1 (6 bases). Deletions cut 5 bases from V and 2 bases from J, with 8 bases between. CDR3 length equals 12 residues. CDR1 is SGHRS, CDR2 YFSETQ, per germline. CDR3 sequence: CASSRQAYEQYF. As DNA, the CDR3 is TGCGCCAGCAGTAGACAGGCCTACGAGCAGTACTTC.

V gene TRBV5-1 combines with J gene TRBJ2-7; possible D gene TRBD1, 5 bases. Trimming cost V 2 bases and J 2 bases, with 11 bases left between them. From germline, CDR1 is SGHRS and CDR2 YFSETQ. This CDR3 region has 14 residues. The CDR3 spells CASSLQDGTYEQYF. CDR3 sequence (DNA): TGCGCCAGCAGCTTACAGGACGGAACCTACGAGCAGTACTTC. The full variable domain, completed using reference TRBV5-1 and TRBJ2-7, is KAGVTQTPRYLIKTRGQQVTLSCSPISGHRSVSWYQQTPGQGLQFLFEYFSETQRNKGNFPGRFSGRQFSNSRSEMNVSTLELGDSALYLCASSLQDGTYEQYFGPGTRLTVT.

The chain carries TRBV2 and TRBJ2-7, with D unresolved. The germline CDR1 and CDR2 sequences are SNHLY and FYNNEI. V was cut by 3 bases and J by 0 bases, with 3 bases left in between. The CDR3 sequence is 12 residues long. CDR3 DNA: TGTGCCAGCAGTGACCACTCCTACGAGCAGTACTTC. It codes for CASSDHSYEQYF.